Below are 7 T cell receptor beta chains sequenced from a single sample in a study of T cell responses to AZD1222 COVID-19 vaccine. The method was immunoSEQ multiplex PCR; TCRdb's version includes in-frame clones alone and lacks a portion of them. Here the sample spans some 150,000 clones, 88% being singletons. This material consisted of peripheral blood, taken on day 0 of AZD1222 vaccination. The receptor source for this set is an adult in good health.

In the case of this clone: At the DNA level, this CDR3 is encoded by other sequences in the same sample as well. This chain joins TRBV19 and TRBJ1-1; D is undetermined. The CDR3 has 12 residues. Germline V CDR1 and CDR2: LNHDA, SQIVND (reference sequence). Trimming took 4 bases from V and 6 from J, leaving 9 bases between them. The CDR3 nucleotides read TGTGCCAGTAGTACTTCAGGCCCTGAAGCTTTCTTT. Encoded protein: CASSTSGPEAFF.

Written as DNA, the CDR3 is TGTGTCTCACGGGACGGTCCCTACGAGCAGTACTTC. Its protein is CVSRDGPYEQYF. The chain carries TRBV30 and TRBJ2-7; TRBD1 or TRBD2 may be the D gene (5 bases each). The germline gives CDR1 GTSNPN, CDR2 SVGIG (reference sequence). The CDR3 totals 12 residues.

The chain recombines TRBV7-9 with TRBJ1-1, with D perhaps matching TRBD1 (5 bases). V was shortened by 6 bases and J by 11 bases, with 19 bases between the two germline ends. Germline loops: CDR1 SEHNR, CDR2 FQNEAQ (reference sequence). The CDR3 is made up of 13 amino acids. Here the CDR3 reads CASSGPGPAGAFF. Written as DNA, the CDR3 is TGTGCCAGCAGTGGACCGGGGCCCGCGGGGGCTTTCTTT.

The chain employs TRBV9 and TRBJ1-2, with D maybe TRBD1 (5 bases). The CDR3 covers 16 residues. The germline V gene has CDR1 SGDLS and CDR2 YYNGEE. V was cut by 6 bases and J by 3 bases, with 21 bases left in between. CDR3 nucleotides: TGTGCCAGCAACGCCGGGGCAGGTGGGTCCTACTATGGCTACACCTTC. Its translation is CASNAGAGGSYYGYTF.

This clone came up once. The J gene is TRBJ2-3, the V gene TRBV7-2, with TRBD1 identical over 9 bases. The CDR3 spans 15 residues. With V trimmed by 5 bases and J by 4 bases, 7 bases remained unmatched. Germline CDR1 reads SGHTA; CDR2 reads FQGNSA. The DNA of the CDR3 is TGTGCCAGCAGCACGGGACAGGGCCCGGCAGATACGCAGTATTTT. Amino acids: CASSTGQGPADTQYF.

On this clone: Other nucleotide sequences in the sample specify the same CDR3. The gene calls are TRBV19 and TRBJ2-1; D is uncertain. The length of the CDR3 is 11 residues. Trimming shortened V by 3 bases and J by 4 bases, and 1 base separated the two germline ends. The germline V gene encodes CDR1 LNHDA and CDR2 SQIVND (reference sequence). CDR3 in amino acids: CASSIYNEQFF. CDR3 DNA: TGTGCCAGTAGTATTTACAATGAGCAGTTCTTC.

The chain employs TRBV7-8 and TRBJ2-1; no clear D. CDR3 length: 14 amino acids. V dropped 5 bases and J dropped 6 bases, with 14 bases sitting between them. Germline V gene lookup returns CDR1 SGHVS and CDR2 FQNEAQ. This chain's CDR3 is CASSLFGLRNEQFF. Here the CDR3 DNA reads TGTGCCAGCAGCCTCTTTGGGCTCCGCAATGAGCAGTTCTTC.